The 12 T cell receptor beta chains below were found in one sample sequenced in a study of T-cell reconstitution after alpha-beta-depleted transplantation in children. This sample's TCRbeta library carried unique molecular identifier barcodes. Each CDR3 protein is one row after TCRdb ran MiXCR on the PCR reads. The profile shows some 250,000 distinct CDR3 sequences, 12% of them singletons. The specimen comprised PBMCs from the stem cell graft donor, sampled from the stem cell graft. These receptor sequences come from a human donor who donated a stem cell graft to a child with acute lymphoblastic leukemia.

This clonotype was observed at least ten times. The genes are TRBV6-2 or TRBV6-3 and TRBJ1-5; no firm D call. Trimming took off 0 bases at V and 6 bases at J, with 12 bases between the two ends. Germline values: CDR1 MNHEY, CDR2 SVGEGT. The CDR3 consists of 15 residues. The CDR3 DNA sequence: TGTGCCAGCAGTTACTCGATCGGGAGGCGTCAGCCCCAGCATTTT. Encoded protein: CASSYSIGRRQPQHF.

Ten or more counts support this clonotype. The V and J genes are TRBV29-1 and TRBJ2-2; D is perhaps TRBD1 (8 bases). Trimming took off 3 bases at V and 6 bases at J, with 14 bases between the two ends. Germline V lookup: CDR1 SQVTM, CDR2 ANQGSEA. The CDR3 length is 14 residues. CDR3 loop: CSVERTGRAGELFF. In nucleotides, the CDR3 is TGCAGCGTTGAGAGGACAGGGAGGGCCGGGGAGCTGTTTTTT.

This clonotype was observed at least ten times. The chain carries TRBV27 and TRBJ2-7, with 7 bases fitting TRBD1. The CDR3 spans 14 residues. The V segment lost 6 bases and the J segment 2 bases; nucleotides outside the gene matches: 7. The germline gives CDR1 MNHEY, CDR2 SMNVEV (reference sequence). CDR3 DNA sequence: TGTGCCAGCAGAATGACAGGGACCGCCTACGAGCAGTACTTC. It specifies CASRMTGTAYEQYF.

Turning to this clonotype: Being one base from a much bigger clone, this may be a read error. The chain joins TRBV24-1 to TRBJ2-3; TRBD1 matches at 7 bases. Looked up from germline, CDR1 is KGHDR and CDR2 is SFDVKD. The ends lost 4 bases at V and 7 bases at J; junction bases unmatched: 10. The CDR3 covers 15 residues. The CDR3 protein is CATSERTGASNTQYF. The CDR3 nucleotides are TGTGCCACCAGTGAGAGGACAGGCGCCTCAAATACGCAGTATTTT.

This clonotype was counted only a few times. The CDR3 bases are TGTGCCAGCAGTCCCGGGGTCGATCAGCCCCAGCATTTT. It translates to CASSPGVDQPQHF. The V and J genes are TRBV4-2 and TRBJ1-5; D remains ambiguous. The germline gives CDR1 LGHNA, CDR2 YNFKEQ. This CDR3 spans 13 amino acids. V was trimmed by 6 bases and J by 5 bases, leaving 11 bases between them.

This clonotype was seen many times. The chain couples TRBV6-4 to TRBJ2-1, with a possible D match to TRBD2 (6 bases). The ends were cut back, 4 bases at V and 6 bases at J, with 13 bases in the middle. Germline V gives CDR1 MRHNA, CDR2 SNTAGT. The CDR3 is 14 amino acids. The CDR3 spells CASSVGGSSNEQFF. CDR3 nucleotide sequence: TGTGCCAGCAGTGTTGGAGGGAGTTCCAATGAGCAGTTCTTC.

This clonotype was observed many times. The V gene is TRBV5-1, the J gene TRBJ1-1; D is ambiguous. Trimming left V 1 base short and J 0 bases short, with 7 bases between. The CDR3 loop spans 14 amino acids. In germline, CDR1 is SGHRS, CDR2 YFSETQ. In DNA, the CDR3 is TGCGCCAGCAGCTTGAACAGTTTGAACACTGAAGCTTTCTTT. Translation gives CASSLNSLNTEAFF.

At least ten counts were recorded for this clonotype. The CDR3 region is CASSQVETGSSPLHF. The CDR3 DNA reads TGTGCCAGCAGCCAAGTAGAGACAGGGAGTTCACCCCTCCACTTT. This sequence joins TRBV3-1 and TRBJ1-6; 7 bases match TRBD1. CDR3 length: 15 amino acids. CDR1 is LGHDT and CDR2 is YNNKEL in the germline V gene (reference sequence). The J segment lost 9 bases and the V segment lost 1 base, leaving 6 bases of the junction unmatched.

The V gene is TRBV30, the J gene TRBJ2-2; 11 bases fit TRBD2. With 0 bases clipped from V and 3 bases from J, the junction kept 0 bases outside the gene matches. The CDR3 is 15 residues long. The V gene's germline CDR1 is GTSNPN and CDR2 SVGIG (reference sequence). CDR3 nucleotides: TGTGCCTGGAGTGTACTAGCGGGAGACACCGGGGAGCTGTTTTTT. Residues: CAWSVLAGDTGELFF.

This clonotype was observed at least ten times. This rearrangement joins TRBV20-1 to TRBJ2-5; unclear D gene. The CDR3 sequence is 12 residues long. Germline lookup yields CDR1 DFQATT and CDR2 SNEGSKA (reference sequence). The ends were cut back, 0 bases at V and 5 bases at J, with 7 bases in the middle. The CDR3 coding sequence is TGCAGTGCTAGAGAGGGAAGGGAGACCCAGTACTTC. This codes for CSAREGRETQYF.

The rearrangement links TRBV7-9 to TRBJ2-1; weak D call: TRBD1 (5 bases). Germline CDR1 SEHNR, CDR2 FQNEAQ (reference sequence). V dropped 4 bases and J dropped 9 bases, with 10 bases sitting between them. This CDR3 has 12 amino acids. DNA of the CDR3: TGTGCCAGCAGCTCAAGGGGCCTTGAGCAGTTCTTC. Amino acid sequence: CASSSRGLEQFF.

The chain uses TRBV6-2 or TRBV6-3 and TRBJ2-1, with D unresolved. Trimming removed 4 bases at V and 6 bases at J, with 7 bases between. The CDR3 length is 12 residues. The germline V gene encodes CDR1 MNHEY and CDR2 SVGEGT. In DNA, the CDR3 is TGTGCCAGCAGTTCCGAAGGCAATGAGCAGTTCTTC. Its translation: CASSSEGNEQFF.